This TCR beta chain was sequenced in a study of Graves' ophthalmopathy and Graves' hyperthyroidism. CAS ≥3, NOSPECS ≥4, moderate-to-severe activity and duration under 3 months marked donors with ophthalmopathy. Orbital computed tomography, together with clinical symptoms, serum thyroxine, TRAb and thyroid ultrasound, was used for diagnosis. The CDR3 is 13 residues long. Germline values: CDR1 MDHEN, CDR2 SYDVKM. V lost 3 bases and J lost 4, with 9 bases in between. This clonotype appeared many times. Amplification of TCR beta CDR3 regions used RNA transcripts. The first-round RT-PCR employed HTBI primers together with the Qiagen OneStep RT-PCR kit. A multiplex PCR was then performed as the second round. From the multiplex PCR reads, TCRdb called clonotypes with MiXCR, one entry per CDR3 protein. Of under 350,000 distinct CDR3 sequences listed, 17% are singletons.

Source material: peripheral blood. The TCR sequence derives from an adult man with Graves' ophthalmopathy. The V and J genes are TRBV28 and TRBJ2-5; D gene uncertain. CDR3 sequence reads: CASSLTTSETQYF. The CDR3 nucleotides read TGTGCCAGCAGTTTGACCACATCAGAGACCCAGTACTTC.